This paragraph covers one TCR beta chain sequence. Its antigen is not identified. These data are taken from a study of beta chain features in type 1 diabetes. About the research overall: Over all samples combined, 107,917,701 sorted cells were examined.

V lost 3 bases to trimming and J lost 4 bases; unmatched junction nucleotides: 7. Germline loops: CDR1 SEHNR, CDR2 FQNEAQ (reference sequence). The CDR3 has 16 residues. Of the isolated RNA, all was reverse transcribed, and so the sequenced material was expressed TCRB transcripts. Generated by immunoSEQ multiplex PCR, the TCRdb table keeps only in-frame clones and is missing some. The sample holds 250,000 to 300,000 clones, about 23% seen once. Notes on the study in general: Individuals with type 1 diabetes displayed fewer insertions and more deletions at VDJ junctions. The cDNA sequencing approach could over-represent high-TCR-expressing cells. The naive, central memory and Treg TCRB repertoires showed an apparent similarity that was greater among patients than among healthy donors. Shortening of TCRB CDR3s, moderate but significant, appeared in all four CD4+ subsets of Type 1 diabetes patients.

Sequenced sample: naive CD4+ T cells from blood. This receptor was identified in a woman aged 30 to 39 with type 1 diabetes. The J gene is TRBJ2-1, the V gene TRBV7-9; 9 nucleotides line up with TRBD2. CDR3 in amino acids: CASSLWELAGYNEQFF. DNA of the CDR3: TGTGCCAGCAGCTTGTGGGAGCTAGCGGGATACAATGAGCAGTTCTTC.